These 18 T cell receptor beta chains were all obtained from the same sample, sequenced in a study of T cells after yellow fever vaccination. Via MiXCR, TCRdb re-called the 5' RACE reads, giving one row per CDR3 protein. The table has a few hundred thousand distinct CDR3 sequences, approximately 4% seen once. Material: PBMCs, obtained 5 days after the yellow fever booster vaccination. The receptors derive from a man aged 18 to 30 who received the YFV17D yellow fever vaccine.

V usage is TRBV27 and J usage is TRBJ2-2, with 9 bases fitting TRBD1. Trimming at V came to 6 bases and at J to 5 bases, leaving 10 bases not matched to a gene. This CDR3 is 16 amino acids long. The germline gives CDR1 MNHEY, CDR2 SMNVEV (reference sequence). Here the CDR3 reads CASSYTGGRRTGELFF. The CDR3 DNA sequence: TGTGCCAGCAGCTATACAGGGGGCAGAAGGACCGGGGAGCTGTTTTTT.

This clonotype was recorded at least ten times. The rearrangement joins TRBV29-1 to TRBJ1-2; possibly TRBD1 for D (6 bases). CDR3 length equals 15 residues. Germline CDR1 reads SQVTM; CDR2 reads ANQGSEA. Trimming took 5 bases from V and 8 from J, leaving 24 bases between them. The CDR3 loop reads CSVRFSGGSFRGYTF. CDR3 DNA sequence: TGCAGCGTTCGTTTTTCGGGGGGCTCTTTTAGAGGCTACACCTTC.

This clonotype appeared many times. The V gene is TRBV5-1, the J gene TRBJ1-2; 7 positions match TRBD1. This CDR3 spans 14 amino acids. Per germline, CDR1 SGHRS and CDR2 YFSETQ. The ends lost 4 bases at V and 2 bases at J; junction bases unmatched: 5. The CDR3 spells CASSLGQVNYGYTF. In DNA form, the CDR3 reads TGCGCCAGCAGCCTTGGACAGGTGAACTATGGCTACACCTTC.

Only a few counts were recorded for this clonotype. In DNA, the CDR3 is TGTGCCAGCAGTTTTAGTAGGACAGGGACCGCCTACGAGCAGTACGTC. This translates into CASSFSRTGTAYEQYV. The genes are TRBV28 and TRBJ2-7; 8 bases are a match to TRBD1. The CDR3 has 16 residues. Trimming took 3 bases from V and 2 from J; bases not matched to a gene: 9. In germline, CDR1 is MDHEN, CDR2 SYDVKM.

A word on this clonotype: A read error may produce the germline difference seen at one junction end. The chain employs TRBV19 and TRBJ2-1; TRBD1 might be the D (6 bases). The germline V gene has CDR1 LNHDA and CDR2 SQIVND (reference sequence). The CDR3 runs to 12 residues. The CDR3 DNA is TGTGCCAGTAGTTGGGGGCTGAATGATCAGTTCTTC. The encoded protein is CASSWGLNDQFF.

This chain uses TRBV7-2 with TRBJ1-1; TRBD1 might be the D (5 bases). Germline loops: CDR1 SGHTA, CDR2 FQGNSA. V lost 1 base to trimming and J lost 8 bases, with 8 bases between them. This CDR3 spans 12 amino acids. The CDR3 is CASSLGQREAFF. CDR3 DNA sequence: TGTGCCAGCAGCTTAGGACAGCGAGAAGCTTTCTTT.

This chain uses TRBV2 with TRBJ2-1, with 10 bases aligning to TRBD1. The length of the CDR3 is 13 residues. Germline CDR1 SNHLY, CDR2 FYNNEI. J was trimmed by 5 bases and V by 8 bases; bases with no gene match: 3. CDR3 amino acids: CASLGQGDNEQFF. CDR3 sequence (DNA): TGTGCCAGCCTAGGACAGGGGGACAATGAGCAGTTCTTC.

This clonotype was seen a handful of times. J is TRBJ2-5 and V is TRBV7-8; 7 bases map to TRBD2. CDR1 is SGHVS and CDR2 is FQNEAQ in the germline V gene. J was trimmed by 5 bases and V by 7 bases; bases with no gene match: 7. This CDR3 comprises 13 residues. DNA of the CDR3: TGTGCCAGCAATTCAGCGGGGCGTGAGACCCAGTACTTC. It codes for CASNSAGRETQYF.

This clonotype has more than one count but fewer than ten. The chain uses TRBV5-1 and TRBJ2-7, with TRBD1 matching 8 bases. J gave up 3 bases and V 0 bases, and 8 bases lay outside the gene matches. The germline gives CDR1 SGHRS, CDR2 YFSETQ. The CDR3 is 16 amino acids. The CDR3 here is CASSLGTGLIGYEQYF. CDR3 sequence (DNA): TGCGCCAGCAGCTTGGGGACAGGGCTTATCGGCTACGAGCAGTACTTC.

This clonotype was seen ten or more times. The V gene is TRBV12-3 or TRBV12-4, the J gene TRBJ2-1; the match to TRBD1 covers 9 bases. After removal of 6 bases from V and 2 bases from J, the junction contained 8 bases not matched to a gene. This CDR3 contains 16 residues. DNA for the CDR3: TGTGCCAGCAGCCAACTCGGGACAGGGCCCTACAATGAGCAGTTCTTC. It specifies CASSQLGTGPYNEQFF.

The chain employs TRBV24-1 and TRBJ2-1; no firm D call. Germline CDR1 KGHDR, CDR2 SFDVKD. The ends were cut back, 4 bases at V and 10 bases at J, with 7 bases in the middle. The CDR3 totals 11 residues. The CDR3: CATSERSEQFF. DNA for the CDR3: TGTGCCACCAGTGAGAGGAGCGAGCAGTTCTTC.

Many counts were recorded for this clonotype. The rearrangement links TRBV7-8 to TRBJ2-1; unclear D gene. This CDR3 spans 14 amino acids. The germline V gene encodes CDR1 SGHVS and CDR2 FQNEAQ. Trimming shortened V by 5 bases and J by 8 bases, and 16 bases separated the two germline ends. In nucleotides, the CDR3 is TGTGCCAGCAGCCTATCATTGGGCCAGCATGAGCAGTTCTTC. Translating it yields CASSLSLGQHEQFF.

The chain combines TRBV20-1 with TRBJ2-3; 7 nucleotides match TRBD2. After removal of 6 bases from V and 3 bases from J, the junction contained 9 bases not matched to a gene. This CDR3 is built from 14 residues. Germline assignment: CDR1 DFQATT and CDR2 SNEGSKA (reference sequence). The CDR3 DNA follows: TGCAGTGCCACCCCTGGGGGGGGGACAGATACGCAGTATTTT. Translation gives CSATPGGGTDTQYF.

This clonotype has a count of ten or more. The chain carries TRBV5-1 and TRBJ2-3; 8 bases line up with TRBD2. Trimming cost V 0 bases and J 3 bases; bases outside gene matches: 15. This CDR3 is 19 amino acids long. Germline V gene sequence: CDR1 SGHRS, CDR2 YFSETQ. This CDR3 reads CASSLVPFSGGGTTDTQYF. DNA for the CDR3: TGCGCCAGCAGCTTGGTGCCCTTTTCCGGGGGGGGCACGACAGATACGCAGTATTTT.

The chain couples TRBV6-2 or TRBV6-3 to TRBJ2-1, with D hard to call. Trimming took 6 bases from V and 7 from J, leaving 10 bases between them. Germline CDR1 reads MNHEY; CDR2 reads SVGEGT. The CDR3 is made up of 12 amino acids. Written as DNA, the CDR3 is TGTGCCAGCAGCCTTGTCATAAATGAGCAGTTCTTC. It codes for CASSLVINEQFF.

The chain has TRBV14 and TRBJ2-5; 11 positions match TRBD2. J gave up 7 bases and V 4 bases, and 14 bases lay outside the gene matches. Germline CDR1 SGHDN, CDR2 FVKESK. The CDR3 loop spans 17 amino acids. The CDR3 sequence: CASSRHLAGGTPGTQYF. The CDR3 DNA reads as TGTGCCAGCAGCCGGCATCTAGCGGGGGGCACTCCGGGGACCCAGTACTTC.

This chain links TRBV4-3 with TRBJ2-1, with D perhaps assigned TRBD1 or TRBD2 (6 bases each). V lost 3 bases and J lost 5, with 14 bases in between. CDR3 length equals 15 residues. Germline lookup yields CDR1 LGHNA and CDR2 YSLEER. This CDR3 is CASSQTGWGDNEQFF. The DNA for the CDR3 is TGCGCCAGCAGCCAGACAGGTTGGGGGGACAATGAGCAGTTCTTC.

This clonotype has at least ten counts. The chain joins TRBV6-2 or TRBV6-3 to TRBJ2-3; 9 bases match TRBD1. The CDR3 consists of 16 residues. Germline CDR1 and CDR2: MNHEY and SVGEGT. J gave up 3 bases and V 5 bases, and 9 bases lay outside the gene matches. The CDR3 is CASSPSPGTGTDTQYF. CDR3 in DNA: TGTGCCAGCAGTCCTTCGCCCGGGACAGGGACAGATACGCAGTATTTT.